This T cell receptor (beta chain) is drawn from a study of blood T cell repertoires in COVID-19. About the study: The United States, Italy and Spain were the sources of the acute and convalescent COVID-19 samples.

The CDR3 spans 15 residues. The germline V gene encodes CDR1 KGHSH and CDR2 LQKENI. V shed 2 bases, J shed 6 bases, and the junction held 1 base outside the gene matches. How the authors handled the data: Reference gene primer amplification yielded estimated nucleated cell counts. TCRdb's table, derived via immunoSEQ multiplex PCR, lists solely in-frame clones and lacks some. The DNA gave D and trimming, while V, J and clone size come from that table. The sample has roughly 150,000 clones, approximately 87% seen once. Sequencing was done on a sample of peripheral blood. This clonotype originated in a man older than 75 with acute or convalescent COVID-19. This chain connects TRBV18 to TRBJ1-6; the match to TRBD1 covers 10 bases. CDR3 coding DNA: TGTGCCAGCTCACCAGGGACAGGGGTTAATTCACCCCTCCACTTT. Residues: CASSPGTGVNSPLHF.